This TCR beta chain was sequenced during a study of shared clonotypes between healthy human individuals. Study-level findings and limits: Naive subsets generally had larger estimated richness than memory subsets. Clonotype sharing across donors was expected to vary with sequencing depth.

Several immunoSEQ plates held equal portions of the genomic DNA taken from each subset. Clones were read by immunoSEQ multiplex PCR, and TCRdb kept only the in-frame ones, dropping some. The sample includes more than 900,000 clones, around three quarters of them seen just once. Details on this clone: Antigen specificity is unknown. The junction departs from the called germline gene at one end, perhaps through a read error.

CDR3 length: 15 residues. The germline CDR1 and CDR2 sequences are MNHNY and SVGAGI (reference sequence). Each of the donors was a healthy adult who was HIV-negative and had not had a recent acute infection or vaccination. The gene calls are TRBV6-6 and TRBJ1-6; D perhaps matches TRBD1 (5 bases). Sequencing was done on a sample of memory CD4+ T cells from PBMCs. Subset in this sample: CD45RA-negative fraction. The receptor comes from a man between 18 and 29 years old in good health. Some clones in this sample may be carry-over from other donors' samples. The CDR3 is CASSSTGGYSSPLHF. For the CDR3, the DNA is TGTGCCAGCAGCTCCACGGGGGGTTATAGTTCACCCCTCCACTTT.